One sample yielded the 10 T cell receptor beta chains listed below, sequenced in a study of cytomegalovirus exposure and HLA in healthy donors (dated by TCRdb to 2015 to 2018). Library preparation was by the immunoSEQ multiplex PCR assay. For the multiplex PCR, a mixture combining 60 forward primers for TCR Vbeta segments and 13 reverse primers for TCR Jbeta segments was used. This is the immuneACCESS table as TCRdb keeps it, with only in-frame sequences that have V and J called. A part of the clones is gone; compared with another copy, unresolved V genes explain less than half, and the rest is unexplained. This sample has 85,000 to 130,000 clones in its table, and around 80% of those were observed once. About 1.1% of the sample lies in the top ten. Sequences were obtained from PBMCs. Every receptor here comes from a woman aged 18-35 years in good health and CMV-seronegative.

This clone was picked up a small number of times. The chain carries TRBV27 and TRBJ1-1, with D unresolved. Germline loops: CDR1 MNHEY, CDR2 SMNVEV (reference sequence). Between the trimmed V and J ends, which lost 1 base and 9 bases, there was a span of 12 bases. The CDR3 spans 13 residues. In nucleotides, the CDR3 is TGTGCCAGCAGTTTATTAGGAGCCAGCAAAGCTTTCTTT. Translated: CASSLLGASKAFF.

The chain recombines TRBV4-1 with TRBJ2-7; TRBD1 matches 7 bases. CDR1 is MGHRA and CDR2 is YSYEKL in the germline V gene. The ends lost 4 bases at V and 0 bases at J; junction bases unmatched: 6. This CDR3 is 15 amino acids long. CDR3 coding DNA: TGCGCCAGCAGCCTACCGAGGGACAGCTCCTACGAGCAGTACTTC. It is translated as CASSLPRDSSYEQYF.

This clone was seen only a few times. The V call is TRBV2, the J call TRBJ2-7; D not certain. Trimming pared 4 bases from V and 0 bases from J, leaving 19 bases between. The germline gives CDR1 SNHLY, CDR2 FYNNEI. The CDR3 loop spans 17 amino acids. CDR3 bases: TGTGCCAGCAGTGTCCGGGTCTGGGTAACTAACTCCTACGAGCAGTACTTC. Its protein is CASSVRVWVTNSYEQYF. Combining the CDR3 with reference TRBV2 and TRBJ2-7 gives the whole variable domain EPEVTQTPSHQVTQMGQEVILRCVPISNHLYFYWYRQILGQKVEFLVSFYNNEISEKSEIFDDQFSVERPDGSNFTLKIRSTKLEDSAMYFCASSVRVWVTNSYEQYFGPGTRLTVT.

V is TRBV7-9 and J is TRBJ2-5, with no clear D. The germline CDR1 and CDR2 sequences are SEHNR and FQNEAQ (reference sequence). The CDR3 contains 11 residues. The germline V and J ends were trimmed by 6 bases and 5 bases, with 7 bases remaining between them. As DNA, the CDR3 is TGTGCCAGCAGTCATAGCGAGACCCAGTACTTC. Encoded protein: CASSHSETQYF.

The chain employs TRBV19 and TRBJ1-2, with D maybe TRBD1 (5 bases). This CDR3 has 16 amino acids. Germline assignment: CDR1 LNHDA and CDR2 SQIVND (reference sequence). Trimming shortened V by 3 bases and J by 10 bases, and 24 bases separated the two germline ends. CDR3 DNA: TGTGCCAGTAGTATTGGTAGGGGCCAAGGTCCGTGGTTCTACACCTTC. Protein: CASSIGRGQGPWFYTF.

The chain has TRBV7-2 and TRBJ2-1, with D perhaps TRBD2 (6 bases). Trimming removed 4 bases from V and 3 bases from J, with 19 bases in between. Germline CDR1 is SGHTA and CDR2 is FQGNSA. CDR3 length equals 17 residues. Here the CDR3 reads CASSSPRTPRGYNEQFF. CDR3 nucleotide sequence: TGTGCCAGCAGCTCCCCCCGGACCCCGCGGGGCTACAATGAGCAGTTCTTC.

The V call is TRBV28, the J call TRBJ1-2; the D gene is possibly TRBD1 (6 bases). With 6 bases removed from V and 2 bases from J, the gap between germline ends came to 10 bases. The CDR3 spans 13 residues. From germline, CDR1 is MDHEN and CDR2 SYDVKM. The CDR3 DNA reads as TGTGCCAGCAGCATACAGGGAAACTATGGCTACACCTTC. Its translation: CASSIQGNYGYTF.

In DNA form, the CDR3 reads TGTGCCAGCAGCTTGGGACTAGCGGGGTACTCCTACAATGAGCAGTTCTTC. As protein: CASSLGLAGYSYNEQFF. The J gene is TRBJ2-1, the V gene TRBV7-9, with 13 bases that match TRBD2. The CDR3 runs 17 residues. Per the germline V gene, CDR1 is SEHNR and CDR2 is FQNEAQ (reference sequence). The junction had 2 bases not matched to a gene; V was cut back by 3 bases and J by 0 bases.

The chain couples TRBV28 to TRBJ2-5; 7 bases are a match to TRBD2. Germline V gene sequence: CDR1 MDHEN, CDR2 SYDVKM. Trimming removed 3 bases from V and 4 bases from J; junction bases left unmatched: 2. This CDR3 region has 13 residues. CDR3 region: CASSLGGGETQYF. The CDR3 DNA reads as TGTGCCAGCAGTTTGGGGGGGGGAGAGACCCAGTACTTC.

The chain is built from TRBV7-9 and TRBJ2-3; 7 nucleotides align to TRBD1. J was trimmed by 3 bases and V by 3 bases; bases with no gene match: 0. Germline CDR1 is SEHNR and CDR2 is FQNEAQ (reference sequence). This CDR3 comprises 13 residues. As DNA, the CDR3 is TGTGCCAGCAGCTTGGACAGGACAGATACGCAGTATTTT. This sequence encodes CASSLDRTDTQYF.